This TCR beta chain was identified in a study of human versus mouse CDR3 diversity and MHC coevolution. On the study more broadly: Samples had between about 5.5 x 10^6 and 1.7 x 10^7 valid reads. Findings and limits, study-wide: In humans, T-cell selection involved roughly six MHC II alleles. Compared with mice, human CDR3s carried more deletions and insertions on average. Most of the three human donors had the lowest clonal inequality.

About this clone: Its matching antigen is unknown.

Germline CDR1 and CDR2: SGHKS and YYEKEE (reference sequence). The CDR3 length is 14 residues. The germline V and J ends were trimmed by 0 bases and 5 bases, with 11 bases remaining between them. Profiled with immunoSEQ multiplex PCR; TCRdb holds only in-frame clones, not every one. The sample includes 60,000 to 95,000 clones, 92% seen only once; the top ten take over 0.12%. Material: naive CD4+ T cells from blood. This sample's subset: CD45RO-negative CD62L-positive naive CD4 T cells. The chain uses TRBV5-5 and TRBJ2-5, with TRBD1 as a possible D gene (7 bases). This receptor was obtained from a person between 25 and 69 years old in good health. CDR3 DNA sequence: TGTGCCAGCAGCTTGGGGGCAGGGGGGGAGACCCAGTACTTC. Protein product: CASSLGAGGETQYF.